This T cell receptor (beta chain) was sequenced during a study of shared clonotypes between healthy human individuals. Overall study findings and caveats: Blood was the sole source, and tissue repertoires probably differ. In having few donors, the study represented limited genetic and exposure-history diversity.

Details on this clone: Antigen unknown.

Nashville, Tennessee was home to all donors, each a Caucasian adult. Deep-level running was used for the assay. Method: immunoSEQ multiplex PCR; TCRdb's copy keeps in-frame clones and lacks some. The table includes 530,000 or so clones, 60% to 80% detected once. Trimming removed 1 base at V and 2 bases at J, with 9 bases between. Germline V lookup: CDR1 MGHRA, CDR2 YSYEKL. This CDR3 has 16 residues. The chain uses TRBV4-1 and TRBJ2-6; the D is unclear. The sample consisted of PBMCs. The clonotype originates from a woman aged 40 to 50 in good health. Some clones in this sample may be carry-over from other donors' samples. In DNA, the CDR3 is TGCGCCAGCAGCCAAGTGGGAAGGGCTGGGGCCAACGTCCTGACTTTC. It translates to CASSQVGRAGANVLTF.